The 4 T cell receptor beta chains presented below share a single source sample, sequenced in a study of blood T cell repertoires in COVID-19 (dated by TCRdb to about 2020). Libraries were constructed by the immunoSEQ multiplex PCR assay. TCRdb carries this immuneACCESS record with in-frame sequences only. Its versions omit some clonotypes, under half of them owing to an unresolved V gene in the studies checked, with the rest unexplained. Recorded for this sample are roughly 250,000 clones; roughly 88% of them occurred a single time. The ten largest account for roughly 1.2% of the sample. The sequenced sample consisted of PBMCs or T cells enriched from blood (not recorded which). The receptor source for this set is a woman between 40 and 50 years old with acute COVID-19.

The rearrangement uses TRBV6-5 and TRBJ1-1; D is undetermined. This CDR3 comprises 11 residues. V gave up 8 bases and J gave up 4 bases, with 8 bases separating them. The germline gives CDR1 MNHEY, CDR2 SVGAGI. CDR3 in DNA: TGTGCCAGCGTTATGAGCACTGAAGCTTTCTTT. This encodes CASVMSTEAFF.

V gene TRBV11-2 combines with J gene TRBJ1-2, with 7 bases lining up with TRBD1. The CDR3 has 15 residues. Trimming cost V 7 bases and J 7 bases; bases outside gene matches: 15. Germline CDR1 is SGHAT and CDR2 is FQNNGV. DNA for the CDR3: TGTGCCAGCACCATCACAGTAGGGGGCCTGGCTGGCTACACCTTC. As protein: CASTITVGGLAGYTF.

The rearrangement uses TRBV7-9 and TRBJ1-4; D is unclear. CDR3 length: 13 residues. V was shortened by 5 bases and J by 7 bases, with 11 bases between the two germline ends. CDR1 is SEHNR, CDR2 FQNEAQ, per germline (reference sequence). The CDR3 nucleotides read TGTGCCAGCAGCCCAGCGGGGATTGAAAAACTGTTTTTT. Its translation: CASSPAGIEKLFF.

This clone was seen a single time. The genes are TRBV5-1 and TRBJ1-4, with 9 positions matching TRBD1. The CDR3 loop spans 18 amino acids. The germline CDR1 and CDR2 sequences are SGHRS and YFSETQ. Trimming took 4 bases from V and 8 from J; bases not matched to a gene: 18. The CDR3: CASSPPGQGFPFLEKLFF. DNA of the CDR3: TGCGCCAGCAGCCCTCCGGGACAGGGCTTTCCGTTTTTGGAAAAACTGTTTTTT.